Below are 7 T cell receptor beta chains sequenced from a single sample in a study of blood T cell repertoires in COVID-19. Only in-frame clones appear in the TCRdb table, and some are missing; sequencing was by immunoSEQ multiplex PCR. Here the sample spans over 200,000 clones, approximately 86% being singletons. Sequencing was carried out using peripheral blood. The receptor source for this set is a man aged 40-49 years with acute or convalescent COVID-19.

This clone came up a few times. The chain is built from TRBV15 and TRBJ2-7; no clear D. Germline CDR1 is LNHNV and CDR2 is YYDKDF (reference sequence). CDR3 length equals 16 residues. Trimming removed 5 bases at V and 0 bases at J, with 17 bases between. DNA of the CDR3: TGTGCCACCAGCCCCATCACAGTCCAAACCTCCTACGAGCAGTACTTC. Translating gives CATSPITVQTSYEQYF.

The rearrangement links TRBV11-2 to TRBJ2-1; 16 bases are a match to TRBD2. The CDR3 is 18 residues long. V lost 3 bases to trimming and J lost 1 base; unmatched junction nucleotides: 3. Germline V lookup: CDR1 SGHAT, CDR2 FQNNGV. This chain's CDR3 is CASSLGLAGGRSYNEQFF. CDR3 nucleotides: TGTGCCAGCAGCTTGGGACTAGCGGGGGGGAGATCCTACAATGAGCAGTTCTTC.

V and J are TRBV4-1 and TRBJ1-2, with TRBD1 identical over 8 bases. In germline, CDR1 is MGHRA, CDR2 YSYEKL. This CDR3 has 15 residues. V lost 1 base and J lost 5; bases outside the gene matches: 6. CDR3 nucleotides: TGCGCCAGCAGCCAAGGGACAGGGAATAAGTATGGCTACACCTTC. It encodes CASSQGTGNKYGYTF.

This sequence joins TRBV5-1 and TRBJ1-1, with 7 nucleotides matching TRBD1. The germline V gene encodes CDR1 SGHRS and CDR2 YFSETQ. This CDR3 region has 14 residues. V trimming: 4 bases; J trimming: 0 bases; junction bases outside the gene matches: 3. The CDR3 protein is CASSARGLNTEAFF. In DNA, the CDR3 is TGCGCCAGCAGCGCGAGGGGGCTGAACACTGAAGCTTTCTTT.

This clone occurred once. V is TRBV2 and J is TRBJ1-4, with 12 bases aligning to TRBD1. The CDR3 covers 19 residues. The V segment lost 3 bases and the J segment 1 base; nucleotides outside the gene matches: 9. Germline loops: CDR1 SNHLY, CDR2 FYNNEI. The CDR3 nucleotides are TGTGCCAGCAGTGATAAGGGACAGGGGGCGTTCTTAACTAATGAAAAACTGTTTTTT. Its translation: CASSDKGQGAFLTNEKLFF.

A word on this clone: One junction end does not reproduce the germline sequence, and a read error may be involved. J is TRBJ1-3 and V is TRBV2; D perhaps matches TRBD1 (6 bases). CDR1 is SNHLY, CDR2 FYNNEI, per germline. The CDR3 totals 14 residues. In DNA, the CDR3 is TGTGCCAGCAGCGAAGGGGGAGTAGTGAACACCATATATTTT. This codes for CASSEGGVVNTIYF.

The chain combines TRBV4-3 with TRBJ1-6; no reliable D call. This CDR3 has 17 amino acids. Germline V gene sequence: CDR1 LGHNA, CDR2 YSLEER. V was cut by 0 bases and J by 8 bases, with 17 bases left in between. The CDR3 here is CASSQDWPGTFDSPLHF. The CDR3 coding sequence is TGCGCCAGCAGCCAAGATTGGCCAGGTACCTTTGATTCACCCCTCCACTTT.